The rows below give T cell receptor beta chains drawn from one sample of a study of T cells in Graves' hyperthyroidism and ophthalmopathy. TCRdb reanalysed the multiplex PCR reads using MiXCR and keeps one entry per CDR3 protein. The top ten hold around 8% of the sample, which has fewer than 750,000 distinct CDR3 sequences, 35% to 55% seen once. The sequencing sample was made of peripheral blood or thyroid tissue (not recorded which). The receptors stem from a woman under 30 with Graves' hyperthyroidism. CDR3s include the opening cysteine and the closing phenylalanine or tryptophan. Each record gives: D gene, clone size, V gene, J gene, CDR3 protein, CDR3 DNA. The D gene is left open where the match is weak. Only part of the rows carry a size: once, few, many, or a class if the clone is expanded.

D: .
size: .
V: TRBV9
J: TRBJ1-5
CDR3: CASSLGPGIQSQHF
DNA: TGTGCCAGCAGCCTAGGTCCGGGGATTCAGTCCCAGCATTTT

D: TRBD2
size: .
V: TRBV25-1
J: TRBJ2-2
CDR3: CASSGSGSGTGELFF
DNA: TGTGCCAGCAGTGGAAGCGGGAGCGGCACCGGGGAGCTGTTTTTT

D: TRBD2
size: many
V: TRBV5-1
J: TRBJ2-2
CDR3: CASSPGTSGTSRTSTGELFF
DNA: TGCGCCAGCAGCCCAGGGACTAGCGGGACAAGTAGGACGAGCACCGGGGAGCTGTTTTTT

D: .
size: .
V: TRBV25-1
J: TRBJ1-3
CDR3: CASSARPSTVGNTIYF
DNA: TGTGCCAGCAGTGCTAGACCATCGACAGTTGGAAACACCATATATTTT

D: .
size: many
V: TRBV19
J: TRBJ1-4
CDR3: CASSGRVEEKLFF
DNA: TGTGCCAGTAGTGGCAGGGTGGAGGAAAAACTGTTTTTT

D: TRBD2
size: .
V: TRBV12-3/TRBV12-4
J: TRBJ2-5
CDR3: CASSAMGLEKYF
DNA: TGTGCCAGCAGCGCCATGGGACTAGAAAAGTACTTC

D: TRBD1
size: .
V: TRBV18
J: TRBJ2-7
CDR3: CASSMGQKSRYEQYF
DNA: TGTGCCAGCTCAATGGGACAGAAATCTCGCTACGAGCAGTACTTC

D: TRBD2
size: .
V: TRBV7-3
J: TRBJ2-1
CDR3: CASSLLTSGRGNEQFF
DNA: TGTGCCAGCAGCTTACTAACTAGCGGGAGGGGTAATGAGCAGTTCTTC

D: TRBD1
size: .
V: TRBV20-1
J: TRBJ1-5
CDR3: CSANTGGAWTQHF
DNA: TGCAGTGCAAACACAGGGGGAGCTTGGACCCAGCATTTT

D: .
size: .
V: TRBV10-3
J: TRBJ1-1
CDR3: CAITTGGPLNTEAFF
DNA: TGTGCCATCACTACGGGAGGGCCGTTGAACACTGAAGCTTTCTTT

D: TRBD2
size: few
V: TRBV20-1
J: TRBJ2-5
CDR3: CSAPSGSLETQYF
DNA: TGCAGTGCTCCTAGCGGGAGTTTAGAGACCCAGTACTTC

D: TRBD1
size: many
V: TRBV9
J: TRBJ1-2
CDR3: CASSVEGTGVGYTF
DNA: TGTGCCAGCAGCGTAGAAGGGACAGGGGTCGGCTACACCTTC

D: TRBD1
size: .
V: TRBV12-3/TRBV12-4
J: TRBJ1-2
CDR3: CASSFGRWTGFHPDYTF
DNA: TGTGCCAGCAGTTTCGGGCGGTGGACAGGGTTTCATCCCGACTACACCTTC

D: .
size: many
V: TRBV7-9
J: TRBJ2-2
CDR3: CASSLLISGELFF
DNA: TGTGCCAGCAGCTTATTAATTTCCGGGGAGCTGTTTTTT

D: TRBD1
size: .
V: TRBV7-1
J: TRBJ1-1
CDR3: CASSSPGTGRAEAFF
DNA: TGTGCCAGCAGCTCACCCGGGACAGGGAGGGCTGAAGCTTTCTTT

D: .
size: many
V: TRBV2
J: TRBJ1-5
CDR3: CASSEALGAAGVPQHF
DNA: TGTGCCAGCAGTGAAGCGCTCGGGGCAGCGGGGGTCCCCCAGCATTTT

D: TRBD2
size: .
V: TRBV7-9
J: TRBJ2-7
CDR3: CASSLGPAGVYEQYF
DNA: TGTGCCAGCAGCTTAGGACCAGCGGGGGTCTACGAGCAGTACTTC

D: .
size: .
V: TRBV12-3/TRBV12-4
J: TRBJ1-4
CDR3: CASVTGASNEKLFF
DNA: TGTGCCAGCGTTACCGGGGCCTCTAATGAAAAACTGTTTTTT

D: TRBD2
size: many
V: TRBV10-3
J: TRBJ2-2
CDR3: CASGATSGSRRGNTGELFF
DNA: TGTGCCTCCGGGGCGACTAGCGGGAGTCGGAGGGGGAACACCGGGGAGCTGTTTTTT

D: TRBD2
size: .
V: TRBV24-1
J: TRBJ2-1
CDR3: CATSDFGTSGPSYNEQFF
DNA: TGTGCCACCAGTGATTTTGGCACTAGCGGGCCGTCCTACAATGAGCAGTTCTTC